Reported below is one T cell receptor (beta chain). No antigen is known for it. Libraries were prepared by immunoSEQ multiplex PCR; TCRdb keeps only in-frame clonotypes and omits some of them. The table shows about 70,000 clones, with 85% to 90% occurring only once. This CDR3 has 18 amino acids. This sample was taken from a study of T cells in localized non-small cell lung cancer. Points from the study as a whole: Out of the top 100 tumor clones, a median about 50 were seen in adjacent lung. Tumor showed lower T cell clonality than uninvolved adjacent lung, where it was highest. Heterogeneity stays possible, as sequencing covered only one tumor region.

The receptor was derived from a male donor at least 60 years old with stage III squamous cell lung carcinoma. This specimen consisted of peripheral blood, obtained before any cancer treatment. The J gene is TRBJ2-2, the V gene TRBV21-1; no check of the table's D call, TRBD2, against the DNA was made. TRBV21-1 is a pseudogene. As DNA, the CDR3 is TGTGCCAGCAGCAAAGTATACGAAGCGGGACTTAACACCGGGGAGCTGTTTTTT. It codes for CASSKVYEAGLNTGELFF.